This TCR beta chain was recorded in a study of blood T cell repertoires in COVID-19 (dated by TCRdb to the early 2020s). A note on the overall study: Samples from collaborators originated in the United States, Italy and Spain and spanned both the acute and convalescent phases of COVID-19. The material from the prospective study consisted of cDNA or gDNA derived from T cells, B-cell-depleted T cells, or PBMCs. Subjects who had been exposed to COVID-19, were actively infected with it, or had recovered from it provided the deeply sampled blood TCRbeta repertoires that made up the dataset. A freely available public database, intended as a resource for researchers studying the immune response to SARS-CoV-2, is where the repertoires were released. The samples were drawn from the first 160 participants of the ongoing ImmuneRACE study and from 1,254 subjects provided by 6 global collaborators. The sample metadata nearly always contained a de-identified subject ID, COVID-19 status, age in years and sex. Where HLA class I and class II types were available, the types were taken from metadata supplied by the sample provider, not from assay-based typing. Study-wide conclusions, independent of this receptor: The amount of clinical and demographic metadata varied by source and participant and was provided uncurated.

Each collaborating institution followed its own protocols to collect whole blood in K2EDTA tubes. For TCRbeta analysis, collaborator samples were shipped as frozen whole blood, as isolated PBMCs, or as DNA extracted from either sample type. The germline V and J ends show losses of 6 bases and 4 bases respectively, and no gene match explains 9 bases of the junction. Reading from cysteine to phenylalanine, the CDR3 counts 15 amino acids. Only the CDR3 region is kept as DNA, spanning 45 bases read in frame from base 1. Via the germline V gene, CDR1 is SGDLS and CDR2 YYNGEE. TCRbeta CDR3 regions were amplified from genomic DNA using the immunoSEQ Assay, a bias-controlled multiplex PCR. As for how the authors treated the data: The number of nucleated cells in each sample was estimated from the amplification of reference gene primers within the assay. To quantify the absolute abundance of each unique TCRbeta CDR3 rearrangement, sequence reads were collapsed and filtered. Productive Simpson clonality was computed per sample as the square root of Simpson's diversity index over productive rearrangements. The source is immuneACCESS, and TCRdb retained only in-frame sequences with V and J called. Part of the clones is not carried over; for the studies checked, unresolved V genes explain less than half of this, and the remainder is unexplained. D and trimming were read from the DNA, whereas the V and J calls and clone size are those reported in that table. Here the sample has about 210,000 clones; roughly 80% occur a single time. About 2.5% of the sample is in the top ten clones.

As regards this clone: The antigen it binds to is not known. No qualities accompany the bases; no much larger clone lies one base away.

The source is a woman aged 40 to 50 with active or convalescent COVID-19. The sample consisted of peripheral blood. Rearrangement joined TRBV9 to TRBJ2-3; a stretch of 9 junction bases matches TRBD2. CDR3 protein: CASTESGGPADTQYF. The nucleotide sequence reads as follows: TGTGCCAGCACCGAAAGCGGGGGGCCCGCAGATACGCAGTATTTT. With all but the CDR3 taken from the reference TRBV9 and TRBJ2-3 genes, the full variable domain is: DSGVTQTPKHLITATGQRVTLRCSPRSGDLSVYWYQQSLDQGLQFLIQYYNGEERAKGNILERFSAQQFPDLHSELNLSSLELGDSALYFCASTESGGPADTQYFGPGTRLTVL.